The T cell receptor (beta chain) under discussion was sequenced for a study of CD8+CD57+ T cells in acquired aplastic anemia (dated by TCRdb to between 2017 and 2018). With respect to the entire study: DNA extracted from sorted CD4+ and CD8+ cells had a mean of roughly 3.4 ug, with a range of about 0.19 to 27.4 ug. An average of approximately 10 million reads for CD4+ cells and approximately 11 million reads for CD8+ cells was obtained from healthy donor samples.

In this study, sorted CD4+ and CD8+ T cells from the blood of healthy subjects and of severe aplastic anemia patients had their TCR repertoires deep-sequenced. Ficoll-Paque density gradient centrifugation was used to isolate peripheral blood mononuclear cells. Before DNA was extracted, CD4+ and CD8+ T cells were sorted using either FACS or magnetic beads. Germline trimming: 4 bases from V, 3 bases from J; junction bases outside gene matches: 5. The germline V gene encodes CDR1 WNHNN and CDR2 SYGVQD (reference sequence). The CDR3 contains 15 residues, cysteine and phenylalanine counted. The kept DNA is CDR3 alone, 45 bases in frame from the first base. In the case of this clonotype: Its antigen specificity is not known. Nothing much larger sits one base from this clone, and base qualities are not available.

Genomic DNA served as template for TCR beta VDJ combination and CDR3 sequence profiling. TCR repertoire sequencing was run on an Illumina HiSeq 2000. In the paper's pipeline: TRBV/TRBJ rearrangement plots, CDR3 size and DJ length profiles, and Simpson's diversity index were used to assess repertoires. The most abundant DNA sequence in the deep sequencing data was taken as the immunodominant clone. CDR3 amino acid sequences were checked for sharing between subjects and were compared against published repertoires and the VDJdb database. The public sequencing data were trimmed at Q25 with fastp and processed into clonotypes with MiXCR by TCRdb, which kept only in-frame beta chains. Entries that share a CDR3 protein sequence are merged under the most common genes and DNA. The V and J calls here are based on TCRdb, not the publication. This sample holds about 160,000 distinct CDR3 sequences; roughly 40% were observed only once. The ten most abundant clones make up about 1.1% of the sample.

Beyond this particular receptor, the publication reports: Between patients and healthy controls, no significant difference in CD8+ Simpson's diversity was found (P=0.060). About 30 CD8+ CDR3 sequences were found to be shared between patients and controls, but these sequences appeared to be highly expressed in patients and within the immunodominant clones of the patients.

This receptor was taken from a human donor in good health. Sequencing was performed on sorted CD4+, CD8+, or CD8+CD57+ T cells (not recorded which) from PBMCs. In this chain, TRBV10-1 is recombined with TRBJ2-7, with TRBD2 matching 11 junction bases. The CDR3 here reads CASSGKTSGVYEQYF. The bases are TGCGCCAGCAGTGGGAAGACTAGCGGGGTCTACGAGCAGTACTTC.